This is a list of T cell receptor beta chains from one sample in a study of vaccination effects on CD4 cells after COVID-19. What these receptors recognize is not known. Repertoires were generated with immunoSEQ multiplex PCR, while TCRdb's copy carries only in-frame clones and drops some. The repertoire has about 59,000 clones, just under 80% of them found once; the top ten carry roughly 2%. Sequencing used CD4+ T cells from PBMCs cultured with HCoV-OC43 spike peptides, obtained after COVID-19 vaccination. These receptors were taken from a human donor who received a COVID-19 vaccine. The CDR3 runs from the conserved cysteine through the conserved F or W. D genes are given only for firm matches. Clone size, where shown, is once, few, many, or a class for clones that have expanded.

j_call,clone_size,v_call,d_call,cdr3_nt,cdr3_aa
TRBJ2-5,-,TRBV29-1,-,TGCAGCGTTTACAGGCCCGAAGAGACCCAGTACTTC,CSVYRPEETQYF
TRBJ2-1,-,TRBV18,-,TGTGCCAGCTCACCACCGGTTACAGGTTCGATCTACAATGAGCAGTTCTTC,CASSPPVTGSIYNEQFF
TRBJ2-3,-,TRBV18,-,TGTGCCAGCTCACCGGAAGGATGGGTTACGCAGTATTTT,CASSPEGWVTQYF
TRBJ2-5,-,TRBV7-2,-,TGTGCCAGCAGCTTAGCTGAGACCCAGTACTTC,CASSLAETQYF
TRBJ1-2,-,TRBV19,TRBD1,TGTGCCAGTAGTAACGACAGGGGAGTTAACTATGGCTACACCTTC,CASSNDRGVNYGYTF
TRBJ1-6,-,TRBV27,-,TGTGCCAGCAGTTTTCTTCTGGGGAAACATGATTCACCCCTCCACTTT,CASSFLLGKHDSPLHF
TRBJ2-6,-,TRBV9,-,TGTGCCAGCAGGGGCACTGGGGCCAACGTCCTGACTTTC,CASRGTGANVLTF
TRBJ2-3,-,TRBV5-8,TRBD2,TGTGCCAGCCCTAAAGGGTGGTCCCGGGCGGGGGAGCAGAGCACAGATACGCAGTATTTT,CASPKGWSRAGEQSTDTQYF
TRBJ2-2,-,TRBV2,-,TGTGCCAGCACCTATTCGAACACCGGGGAGCTGTTTTTT,CASTYSNTGELFF
TRBJ1-1,-,TRBV29-1,-,TGCAGCGCTGGACAGACCACTGAAGCTTTCTTT,CSAGQTTEAFF
TRBJ1-1,-,TRBV9,-,TGTGCCAGCAGCGTAGTTCAGGGAGGGGACACTGAAGCTTTCTTT,CASSVVQGGDTEAFF
TRBJ1-2,-,TRBV19,-,TGTGCCAGTATCCCTAAACAAGCCCTTAACTATGGCTACACCTTC,CASIPKQALNYGYTF
TRBJ1-1,-,TRBV5-6,-,TGTGCCAGCAGCTTGGTCTCAAAGGCGTATACTGAAGCTTTCTTT,CASSLVSKAYTEAFF
TRBJ1-1,-,TRBV10-1,-,TGCGCCAGCAGTGAGTCGTACGGGGGACGGGAAGAGGGGAACACTGAAGCTTTCTTT,CASSESYGGREEGNTEAFF
TRBJ1-3,-,TRBV18,TRBD1,TGTGCCAGCTCACCATCCCAGGGGGACAGTGGAAACACCATATATTTT,CASSPSQGDSGNTIYF
TRBJ2-1,-,TRBV12-5,-,TGTGCTAGTGGTTTGCCCACCCTGGAGGGGAATGAGCAGTTCTTC,CASGLPTLEGNEQFF
TRBJ1-1,-,TRBV19,-,TGTGCCAGTAGTTACGTCACTGAAGCTTTCTTT,CASSYVTEAFF
TRBJ1-5,few,TRBV3-1/TRBV3-2,-,TGTGCCAGCAGCCAAGATTTGGGCCGAAGCAATCAGCCCCAGCATTTT,CASSQDLGRSNQPQHF
TRBJ1-2,-,TRBV18,-,TGTGCCAGCTCACCACTCGCTCGGGCAGAGATAAACTATGGCTACACCTTC,CASSPLARAEINYGYTF
TRBJ2-1,few,TRBV10-3,TRBD2,TGTGCCATCAGTGAGAAGGGCGGGGGATTCTACAATGAGCAGTTCTTC,CAISEKGGGFYNEQFF
TRBJ2-3,-,TRBV7-9,-,TGTGCCAGCAGCCCGGCAGATACGCAGTATTTT,CASSPADTQYF
TRBJ2-2,-,TRBV6-5,-,TGTGCCAGCAGTTACTCGTTCACGAACACCGGGGAGCTGTTTTTT,CASSYSFTNTGELFF
TRBJ2-3,-,TRBV6-5,TRBD2,TGTGCCAGCAGGCGGGGAGGGGGCACAGATACGCAGTATTTT,CASRRGGGTDTQYF
TRBJ1-5,-,TRBV30,-,TGTGCCTGGAGTGGGAAGGGTATCCGTCAGCCCCAGCATTTT,CAWSGKGIRQPQHF
TRBJ1-5,-,TRBV7-2,-,TGTGCCAGCAGCTTAGGCGGCAGGGCGAAGGGTCAGCCCCAGCATTTT,CASSLGGRAKGQPQHF
TRBJ2-6,-,TRBV6-5,-,TGTGCCAGCAGCTACAAGGGCTCTGGGGCCAACGTCCTGACTTTC,CASSYKGSGANVLTF
TRBJ2-5,once,TRBV12-3/TRBV12-4,-,TGTGCCAGCAGTCTCCAAGAGACCCAGTACTTC,CASSLQETQYF
TRBJ1-1,-,TRBV3-1/TRBV3-2,TRBD1,TGTGCCAGCAGCCAAGGCGACAGGGAAGGGACTGAAGCTTTCTTT,CASSQGDREGTEAFF
TRBJ1-1,-,TRBV3-1/TRBV3-2,-,TGTGCCAGCAGCCTTCGTTCGGGTGGTGGATCTGAAGCTTTCTTT,CASSLRSGGGSEAFF
TRBJ1-5,-,TRBV30,-,TGTGCCTGCTCTCCGAGGGGACCGGCGGGCAATCAGCCCCAGCATTTT,CACSPRGPAGNQPQHF
TRBJ1-1,-,TRBV28,-,TGTGCCACCTTGGACAGTGACACTGAAGCTTTCTTT,CATLDSDTEAFF
TRBJ2-5,-,TRBV24-1,TRBD1,TGTGCCACCCAAACAGGGGGGAGCGAGACCCAGTACTTC,CATQTGGSETQYF
TRBJ2-1,-,TRBV6-2/TRBV6-3,-,TGTGCCAGCAGTTTTTACAATGAGCAGTTCTTC,CASSFYNEQFF
TRBJ1-4,-,TRBV7-2,TRBD1,TGTGCCAGCAGCTTGGCCCGGACAGGATCTAATGAAAAACTGTTTTTT,CASSLARTGSNEKLFF
TRBJ1-6,-,TRBV25-1,TRBD1,TGTGCCAGCAGTCAGGGGGGTCATAATTCACCCCTCCACTTT,CASSQGGHNSPLHF
TRBJ2-1,-,TRBV5-1,-,TGCGCCAGCACCGCCCAGCCAAGTTACAATGAGCAGTTCTTC,CASTAQPSYNEQFF
TRBJ2-5,-,TRBV23-1,-,TGCGCCAGCAGCCACTTGGTGGGGTGGGGGGAGACCCAGTACTTC,CASSHLVGWGETQYF
TRBJ2-5,-,TRBV10-2,-,TGCGCCAGCAGTGTTCGGGGGCGTCAAGAGACCCAGTACTTC,CASSVRGRQETQYF
TRBJ1-2,-,TRBV6-5,-,TGTGCCAGCAGTTACTCGAGGCAGGGTTCGGGCTACACCTTC,CASSYSRQGSGYTF
TRBJ1-5,-,TRBV28,TRBD1,TGTGCCAGCGAAAAAAACAACAGGGGGCGATACCAGCCCCAGCATTTT,CASEKNNRGRYQPQHF
TRBJ1-2,-,TRBV4-1,-,TGCGCCAGCAGCTTAGTGACGGGGGCGGGTGGCTACACCTTC,CASSLVTGAGGYTF
TRBJ2-3,-,TRBV9,TRBD2,TGTGCCAGCAGCGTAGTTCCCGGGGGGGGCACAGATACGCAGTATTTT,CASSVVPGGGTDTQYF
TRBJ2-1,-,TRBV7-2,TRBD2,TGTGCCAGCAGCTTAGCGCAGCGGGGGGGCCTGGGTGAGCAGTTCTTC,CASSLAQRGGLGEQFF
TRBJ1-1,-,TRBV18,-,TGTGCCAGCTCACCACGCCTGCTTTCCCAGTTCCCCTCCGGAGACACTGAAGCTTTCTTT,CASSPRLLSQFPSGDTEAFF